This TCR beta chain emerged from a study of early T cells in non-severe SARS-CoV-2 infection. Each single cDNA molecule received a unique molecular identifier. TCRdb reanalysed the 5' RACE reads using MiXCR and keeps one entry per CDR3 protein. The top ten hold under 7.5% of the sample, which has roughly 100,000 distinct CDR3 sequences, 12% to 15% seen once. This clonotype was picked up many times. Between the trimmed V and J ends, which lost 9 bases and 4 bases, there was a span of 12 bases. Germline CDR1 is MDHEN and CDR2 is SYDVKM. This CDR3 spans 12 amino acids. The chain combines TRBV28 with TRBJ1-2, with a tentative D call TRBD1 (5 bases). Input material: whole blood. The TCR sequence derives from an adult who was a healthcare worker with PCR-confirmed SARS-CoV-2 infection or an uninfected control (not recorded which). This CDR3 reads CASWGEAYGYTF. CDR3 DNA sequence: TGTGCCAGTTGGGGGGAGGCCTATGGCTACACCTTC.